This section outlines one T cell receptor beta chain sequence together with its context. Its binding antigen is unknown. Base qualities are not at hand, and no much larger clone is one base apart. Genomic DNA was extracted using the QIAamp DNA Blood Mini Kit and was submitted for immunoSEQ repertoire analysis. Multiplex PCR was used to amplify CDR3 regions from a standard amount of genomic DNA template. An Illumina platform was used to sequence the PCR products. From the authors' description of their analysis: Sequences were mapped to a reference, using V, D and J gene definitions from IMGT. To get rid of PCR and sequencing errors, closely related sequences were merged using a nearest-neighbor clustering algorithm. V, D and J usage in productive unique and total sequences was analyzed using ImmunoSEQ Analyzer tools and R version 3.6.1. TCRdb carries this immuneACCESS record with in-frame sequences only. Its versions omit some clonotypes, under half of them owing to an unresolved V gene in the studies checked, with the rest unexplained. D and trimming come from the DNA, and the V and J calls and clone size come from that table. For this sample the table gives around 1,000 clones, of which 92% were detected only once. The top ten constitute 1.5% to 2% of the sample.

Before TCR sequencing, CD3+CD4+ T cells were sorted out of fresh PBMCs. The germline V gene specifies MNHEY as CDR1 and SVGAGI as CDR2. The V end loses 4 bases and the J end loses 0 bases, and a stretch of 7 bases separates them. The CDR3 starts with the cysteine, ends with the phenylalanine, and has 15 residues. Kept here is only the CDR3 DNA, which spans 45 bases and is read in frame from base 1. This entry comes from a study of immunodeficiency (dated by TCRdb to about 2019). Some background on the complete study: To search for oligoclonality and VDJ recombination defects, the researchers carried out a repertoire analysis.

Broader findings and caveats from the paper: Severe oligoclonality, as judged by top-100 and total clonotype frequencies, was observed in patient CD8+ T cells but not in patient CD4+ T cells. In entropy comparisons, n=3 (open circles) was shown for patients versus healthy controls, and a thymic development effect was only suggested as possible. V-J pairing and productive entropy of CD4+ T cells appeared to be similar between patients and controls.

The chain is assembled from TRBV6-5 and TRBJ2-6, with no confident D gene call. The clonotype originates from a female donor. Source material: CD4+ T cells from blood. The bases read TGTGCCAGCAGTTCCACGCGCTCTGGGGCCAACGTCCTGACTTTC. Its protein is CASSSTRSGANVLTF.